A single sample is the source of the 21 T cell receptor beta chains below, sequenced in a study of PD-1 blockade in classical Hodgkin lymphoma. Relapse was seen in all patients after autologous stem cell transplantation, and brentuximab vedotin exposure was variable. TCRdb keeps only in-frame clones here, not all; method: immunoSEQ multiplex PCR. The profile shows roughly 81,000 clones, 92% of them singletons. Source: peripheral blood mononuclear cells (PBMCs), taken before the second cycle of nivolumab. These receptor sequences come from a human donor with classical Hodgkin lymphoma.

This clone has only a few counts. DNA for the CDR3: TGTGCCAGCAGCCCAGGAGGCGGCTACACCTTC. Translating it yields CASSPGGGYTF. The rearrangement links TRBV5-5 to TRBJ1-2; no clear D. Germline lookup yields CDR1 SGHKS and CDR2 YYEKEE (reference sequence). The CDR3 is 11 amino acids. Deletions cut 4 bases from V and 8 bases from J, with 9 bases between.

This chain joins TRBV10-1 and TRBJ2-1, with D tentatively TRBD2 (5 bases). Germline V gene lookup returns CDR1 WNHNN and CDR2 SYGVQD (reference sequence). Trimming removed 5 bases at V and 7 bases at J, with 12 bases between. This CDR3 spans 13 amino acids. CDR3 DNA: TGCGCCAGCAGTTCCAGGACTTCTAATGAGCAGTTCTTC. It encodes CASSSRTSNEQFF.

The chain uses TRBV30 and TRBJ2-7; TRBD2 is a possible D gene (5 bases). This CDR3 contains 11 residues. Trimming removed 1 base from V and 4 bases from J, with 5 bases in between. Germline CDR1 reads GTSNPN; CDR2 reads SVGIG (reference sequence). CDR3 sequence reads: CAWSGRYEQYF. CDR3 bases: TGTGCCTGGAGTGGGAGGTACGAGCAGTACTTC.

The chain employs TRBV4-2 and TRBJ2-7; TRBD1 agrees at 10 bases. There are 15 residues in the CDR3. Germline CDR1 is LGHNA and CDR2 is YNFKEQ. J was trimmed by 2 bases and V by 4 bases; bases with no gene match: 5. CDR3 sequence (DNA): TGTGCCAGCAGCCCGACAGGGGGCGCGGCCTACGAGCAGTACTTC. This codes for CASSPTGGAAYEQYF.

This chain connects TRBV11-3 to TRBJ2-2, with D unresolved. Germline assignment: CDR1 SGHNT and CDR2 YENEEA. Trimming removed 0 bases from V and 7 bases from J, with 9 bases in between. The CDR3 spans 14 residues. The CDR3 region is CASSLDGVIGELFF. CDR3 bases: TGTGCCAGCAGCTTAGATGGTGTGATCGGGGAGCTGTTTTTT.

V usage is TRBV2 and J usage is TRBJ1-1; 8 positions match TRBD1. The CDR3 extends over 15 amino acids. Germline values: CDR1 SNHLY, CDR2 FYNNEI. V gave up 10 bases and J gave up 4 bases; unmatched junction bases: 14. CDR3 nucleotides: TGTGCCATCACTTCCAGGGGGCCGGGGACCACTGAAGCTTTCTTT. Translation: CAITSRGPGTTEAFF.

The V gene is TRBV6-5, the J gene TRBJ1-2; 11 bases are shared with TRBD1. Germline V lookup: CDR1 MNHEY, CDR2 SVGAGI. The CDR3 spans 15 residues. The junction had 3 bases not matched to a gene; V was cut back by 2 bases and J by 4 bases. The CDR3 sequence is CASSYMGQGGYGYTF. CDR3 DNA sequence: TGTGCCAGCAGTTACATGGGACAGGGGGGCTATGGCTACACCTTC.

This sequence joins TRBV11-1 and TRBJ2-6, with D perhaps matching TRBD1 (6 bases). Per germline, CDR1 SGHAT and CDR2 FQDESV (reference sequence). V was clipped by 0 bases and J by 0 bases, with 9 bases between them. This CDR3 comprises 17 residues. The CDR3 here is CASSLADSSSGANVLTF. CDR3 coding DNA: TGTGCCAGCAGCTTAGCGGACAGCAGCTCTGGGGCCAACGTCCTGACTTTC.

V usage is TRBV2 and J usage is TRBJ2-1; 8 bases match TRBD2. Trimming removed 8 bases from V and 0 bases from J; junction bases left unmatched: 12. Looked up from germline, CDR1 is SNHLY and CDR2 is FYNNEI. The CDR3 spans 17 residues. The CDR3: CASLSLGGAGSYNEQFF. CDR3 nucleotide sequence: TGTGCCAGCCTATCCCTCGGGGGGGCGGGCTCCTACAATGAGCAGTTCTTC.

V usage is TRBV27 and J usage is TRBJ2-1; TRBD2 aligns across 10 bases. V was pared by 6 bases and J by 10 bases, with 0 bases of the junction left unmatched. This CDR3 has 11 amino acids. The germline CDR1 and CDR2 sequences are MNHEY and SMNVEV (reference sequence). The CDR3 DNA is TGTGCCAGCAGACTAGCGGGGGAGCAGTTCTTC. Encoded protein: CASRLAGEQFF.

The V and J genes are TRBV7-9 and TRBJ1-1, with TRBD1 matching over 8 bases. The junction had 5 bases not matched to a gene; V was cut back by 3 bases and J by 11 bases. Per the germline V gene, CDR1 is SEHNR and CDR2 is FQNEAQ (reference sequence). The CDR3 sequence is 12 residues long. The CDR3 spells CASSLARQGAFF. The CDR3 bases are TGTGCCAGCAGCTTGGCCCGACAGGGGGCTTTCTTT. Full variable domain (rest looked up from reference TRBV7-9 and TRBJ1-1): DTGVSQNPRHKITKRGQNVTFRCDPISEHNRLYWYRQTLGQGPEFLTYFQNEAQLEKSRLLSDRFSAERPKGSFSTLEIQRTEQGDSAMYLCASSLARQGAFFGQGTRLTVV.

The CDR3 region has the DNA TGTGCCAGCAAGGGCAACTCGGCCGAGCAGTACTTC. Its translation: CASKGNSAEQYF. V and J are TRBV6-5 and TRBJ2-7; D unresolved. The ends were cut back, 7 bases at V and 6 bases at J, with 13 bases in the middle. Germline V gives CDR1 MNHEY, CDR2 SVGAGI. The CDR3 runs to 12 residues.

This chain links TRBV5-6 with TRBJ2-7, with D possibly matching TRBD2 (6 bases). CDR3 length: 15 amino acids. Germline values: CDR1 SGHDT, CDR2 YYEEEE. Trimming left V 4 bases short and J 3 bases short, with 17 bases between. CDR3 coding DNA: TGTGCCAGCAGCGCCGCCCAGGCCGGGGGCTACGAGCAGTACTTC. The encoded protein is CASSAAQAGGYEQYF.

The chain employs TRBV5-1 and TRBJ1-6; D remains unclear. Trimming took off 0 bases at V and 2 bases at J, with 18 bases between the two ends. The germline V gene encodes CDR1 SGHRS and CDR2 YFSETQ. The CDR3 is 19 residues long. Here the CDR3 DNA reads TGCGCCAGCAGCTTGGTACTACCTGGAGAGGTCGCCTATAATTCACCCCTCCACTTT. It yields the protein CASSLVLPGEVAYNSPLHF.

The genes are TRBV6-1 and TRBJ1-1; TRBD1 matches at 10 bases. The CDR3 is made up of 14 amino acids. The J segment lost 2 bases and the V segment lost 5 bases, leaving 2 bases of the junction unmatched. Germline CDR1 MNHNS, CDR2 SASEGT. The CDR3 coding sequence is TGTGCCAGCAGTCCGACAGGGGGCAACACTGAAGCTTTCTTT. It yields the protein CASSPTGGNTEAFF.

The rearrangement links TRBV10-3 to TRBJ2-7; 8 bases fit TRBD1. The J segment lost 5 bases and the V segment lost 6 bases, leaving 3 bases of the junction unmatched. The length of the CDR3 is 12 residues. Germline V CDR1 and CDR2: ENHRY, SYGVKD. Here the CDR3 reads CAIRTTGDEQYF. The DNA of the CDR3 is TGTGCCATCAGGACGACAGGGGACGAGCAGTACTTC.

The chain couples TRBV25-1 to TRBJ1-1, with unresolved D. V gave up 4 bases and J gave up 3 bases, with 9 bases separating them. The CDR3 consists of 13 residues. Germline CDR1 is MGHDK and CDR2 is SYGVNS. The CDR3 spells CASSVIGYTEAFF. The CDR3 nucleotides read TGTGCCAGCAGTGTGATCGGGTACACTGAAGCTTTCTTT.

The chain employs TRBV27 and TRBJ2-1; TRBD2 agrees at 7 bases. The V gene's germline CDR1 is MNHEY and CDR2 SMNVEV (reference sequence). V was pared by 4 bases and J by 0 bases, with 12 bases of the junction left unmatched. The CDR3 contains 18 residues. CDR3 bases: TGTGCCAGCAGTTCACGTGGTGCTAGCGGTAGCTCCTACAATGAGCAGTTCTTC. Encoded protein: CASSSRGASGSSYNEQFF.

The chain employs TRBV21-1 and TRBJ1-4. TRBV21-1 is deemed a pseudogene. The CDR3 spans 15 residues. CDR3 sequence: CASSKWVRLEEKLFF. CDR3 coding DNA: TGTGCCAGCAGCAAATGGGTAAGGTTGGAGGAAAAACTGTTTTTT.

The chain couples TRBV11-2 to TRBJ1-4, with a possible D match to TRBD1 (6 bases). Trimming took 6 bases from V and 10 from J, leaving 9 bases between them. This CDR3 has 11 amino acids. The germline V gene has CDR1 SGHAT and CDR2 FQNNGV. The CDR3 region has the DNA TGTGCCAGCAGTGGACAGAGAAAACTGTTTTTT. Translating it yields CASSGQRKLFF.

This chain joins TRBV5-1 and TRBJ2-3; D gene unclear. CDR1 and CDR2 (germline): SGHRS, YFSETQ. Trimming removed 0 bases at V and 6 bases at J, with 11 bases between. This CDR3 has 14 amino acids. CDR3 bases: TGCGCCAGCAGCTTGGGGACCCCCGGTGATACGCAGTATTTT. Protein: CASSLGTPGDTQYF.